The clone carrying this T cell receptor (beta chain) was observed a few times. The sample originates from a study of blood T cell repertoires in COVID-19. Overall study: The United States, Italy and Spain were the sources of the acute and convalescent COVID-19 samples.

CDR1 is MGHRA and CDR2 is YSYEKL in the germline V gene. Trimming stripped 4 bases from V and 6 bases from J, with 19 bases between. The CDR3 loop spans 15 amino acids. Authors' methods: Researchers report that nucleated cell counts were estimated from reference gene primer amplification. Assay used: immunoSEQ multiplex PCR; TCRdb lists only in-frame clones, some missing. V and J calls and clone size are those listed in that table; D and trimming were worked out from the DNA. The sample has under 250,000 clones, roughly 88% seen once. The receptor comes from a human donor in a cohort sampled during active COVID-19. The V call is TRBV4-1, the J call TRBJ2-7; D is perhaps TRBD2 (6 bases). Sequenced input: peripheral blood. The CDR3 nucleotides read TGCGCCAGCAGCCCTCCTTTCGGGAGCTTGGGCGAGCAGTACTTC. Its translation: CASSPPFGSLGEQYF.